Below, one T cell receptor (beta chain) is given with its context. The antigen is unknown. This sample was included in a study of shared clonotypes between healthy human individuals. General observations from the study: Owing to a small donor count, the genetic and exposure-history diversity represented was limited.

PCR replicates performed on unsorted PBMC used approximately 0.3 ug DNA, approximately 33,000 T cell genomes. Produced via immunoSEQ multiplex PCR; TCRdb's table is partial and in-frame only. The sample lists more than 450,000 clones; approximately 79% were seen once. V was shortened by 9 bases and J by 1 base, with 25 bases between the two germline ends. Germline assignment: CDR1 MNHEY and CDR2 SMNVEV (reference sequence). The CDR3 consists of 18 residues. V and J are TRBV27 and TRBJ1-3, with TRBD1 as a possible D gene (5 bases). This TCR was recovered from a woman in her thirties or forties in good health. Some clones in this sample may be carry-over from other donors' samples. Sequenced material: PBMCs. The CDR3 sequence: CARRGDGGTGASGNTIYF. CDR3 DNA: TGTGCCAGAAGAGGGGACGGAGGAACCGGGGCTTCTGGAAACACCATATATTTT.